The 27 T cell receptor beta chains given below trace back to one sample, sequenced in a study of cytomegalovirus exposure and HLA in healthy donors. PCR amplification relied on 60 Vbeta primers (plus 13 Jbeta primers). TCRdb's copy holds only in-frame clones and misses some; the assay was immunoSEQ multiplex PCR. The sample lists 200,000 to 250,000 clones, approximately 90% occurring once. Material: PBMCs. Receptor source: a woman between 18 and 29 years old in good health and CMV-seronegative.

The V and J genes are TRBV29-1 and TRBJ1-1; no reliable D call. V was shortened by 7 bases and J by 1 base, with 4 bases between the two germline ends. CDR3 length equals 10 residues. The germline V gene has CDR1 SQVTM and CDR2 ANQGSEA. CDR3 residues: CSAQNTEAFF. The CDR3 DNA reads as TGCAGCGCCCAGAACACTGAAGCTTTCTTT.

The V and J genes are TRBV10-1 and TRBJ1-2; 7 bases align to TRBD1. The germline V gene encodes CDR1 WNHNN and CDR2 SYGVQD (reference sequence). V shed 10 bases, J shed 0 bases, and the junction held 2 bases outside the gene matches. The CDR3 is 12 amino acids. As DNA, the CDR3 is TGCGCCAAGGGACAGCCTAACTATGGCTACACCTTC. Its translation: CAKGQPNYGYTF.

The rearrangement links TRBV4-3 to TRBJ1-1; 10 bases map to TRBD1. CDR1 and CDR2 from the germline V gene are LGHNA and YSLEER. The CDR3 sequence is 19 residues long. Unmatched junction bases numbered 12, after V lost 1 base and J lost 1 base. The DNA for the CDR3 is TGCGCCAGCAGCCAAGTTAAAATCGGGACAGGGGACAGGAACACTGAAGCTTTCTTT. It specifies CASSQVKIGTGDRNTEAFF.

The chain's CDR3 is CASFAGSLNTEAFF. CDR3 bases: TGTGCCAGCTTCGCGGGATCGCTGAACACTGAAGCTTTCTTT. This chain links TRBV6-1 with TRBJ1-1; unclear D gene. Germline V gene data show CDR1 as MNHNS and CDR2 as SASEGT. The CDR3 loop spans 14 amino acids. The V gene lost 8 bases and the J gene lost 0 bases, with 13 bases spanning the gap.

The chain carries TRBV29-1 and TRBJ2-3; a possible D gene is TRBD1 (5 bases). Trimming took off 1 base at V and 1 base at J, with 15 bases between the two ends. The CDR3 extends over 16 amino acids. Germline V CDR1 and CDR2: SQVTM, ANQGSEA. CDR3 sequence (DNA): TGCAGCGTTGAAGGTGGGGCCAACTGGGGCACAGATACGCAGTATTTT. Protein product: CSVEGGANWGTDTQYF.

The rearrangement links TRBV25-1 to TRBJ1-2; D might be TRBD1 (6 bases). V was pared by 4 bases and J by 7 bases, with 16 bases between. The CDR3 spans 14 residues. Germline CDR1 and CDR2: MGHDK and SYGVNS. CDR3 sequence reads: CASSGRTEIAGYTF. The CDR3 DNA is TGTGCCAGCAGTGGAAGGACAGAAATCGCTGGCTACACCTTC.

J is TRBJ1-1 and V is TRBV19, with D possibly being TRBD1 (6 bases). The CDR3 extends over 16 amino acids. CDR1 is LNHDA, CDR2 SQIVND, per germline (reference sequence). V was pared by 7 bases and J by 7 bases, with 25 bases between. As DNA, the CDR3 is TGTGCCAGTACCCCCATAGATCGGACAGAGGGATATGAAGCTTTCTTT. Its protein is CASTPIDRTEGYEAFF.

The V and J genes are TRBV19 and TRBJ1-1; 9 nucleotides agree with TRBD1. V shed 9 bases, J shed 4 bases, and the junction held 12 bases outside the gene matches. The CDR3 spans 15 residues. Germline assignment: CDR1 LNHDA and CDR2 SQIVND (reference sequence). The CDR3 loop reads CASRLGTGKVTEAFF. The CDR3 DNA reads TGTGCCAGCCGTCTGGGGACAGGGAAGGTCACTGAAGCTTTCTTT.

V is TRBV7-8 and J is TRBJ2-1; 10 positions match TRBD2. Germline loops: CDR1 SGHVS, CDR2 FQNEAQ. This CDR3 has 16 amino acids. The J segment lost 0 bases and the V segment lost 3 bases, leaving 2 bases of the junction unmatched. The CDR3 DNA is TGTGCCAGCAGCTTTAGCGGGGGGAGCTCCTACAATGAGCAGTTCTTC. Its protein product is CASSFSGGSSYNEQFF.

This clone was recorded once. V usage is TRBV11-3 and J usage is TRBJ2-7; D is perhaps TRBD1 (6 bases). Trimming removed 5 bases from V and 0 bases from J, with 17 bases in between. CDR1 and CDR2 from the germline V gene are SGHNT and YENEEA. This CDR3 is built from 16 residues. The chain's CDR3 is CASSPRAGVSSYEQYF. In DNA, the CDR3 is TGTGCCAGCAGCCCTAGGGCAGGGGTTAGCTCCTACGAGCAGTACTTC. Variable domain in full (rest from reference TRBV11-3 and TRBJ2-7): EAGVVQSPRYKIIEKKQPVAFWCNPISGHNTLYWYLQNLGQGPELLIRYENEEAVDDSQLPKDRFSAERLKGVDSTLKIQPAELGDSAVYLCASSPRAGVSSYEQYFGPGTRLTVT.

The J gene is TRBJ1-4, the V gene TRBV7-2; 11 positions match TRBD1. The CDR3 covers 17 residues. J was trimmed by 9 bases and V by 0 bases; bases with no gene match: 9. Looked up from germline, CDR1 is SGHTA and CDR2 is FQGNSA. CDR3 residues: CASSLAYVGTGGKKLFF. The CDR3 DNA follows: TGTGCCAGCAGCTTAGCTTATGTCGGGACAGGGGGTAAAAAACTGTTTTTT.

CDR3: CASRREGGTDTQYF. CDR3 DNA sequence: TGTGCCAGCAGGAGGGAGGGTGGCACAGATACGCAGTATTTT. The chain employs TRBV5-4 and TRBJ2-3; 7 nucleotides agree with TRBD2. Losses at the gene ends were 5 bases for V and 1 base for J; bases not matched to a gene: 4. Germline V CDR1 and CDR2: SGHNT, YYREEE (reference sequence). The CDR3 loop spans 14 amino acids.

The rearrangement uses TRBV6-1 and TRBJ1-4; 8 bases fit TRBD1. V dropped 9 bases and J dropped 3; count of bases not matched to a gene: 6. Germline V CDR1 and CDR2: MNHNS, SASEGT. This CDR3 has 14 amino acids. CDR3 bases: TGTGCCAGTGGACAGGGCCTGGCTAATGAAAAACTGTTTTTT. Translated, it gives CASGQGLANEKLFF.

This chain connects TRBV27 to TRBJ1-2; D gene uncertain. The germline V gene encodes CDR1 MNHEY and CDR2 SMNVEV (reference sequence). The CDR3 length is 13 residues. V was trimmed by 11 bases and J by 8 bases, leaving 21 bases between them. The CDR3 sequence is CAASSEVLGGYTF. The CDR3 nucleotides are TGTGCCGCGAGCTCAGAGGTTCTAGGAGGCTACACCTTC.

The rearrangement joins TRBV2 to TRBJ2-2; a weak D match, TRBD1 (5 bases). This CDR3 comprises 14 residues. Germline V gives CDR1 SNHLY, CDR2 FYNNEI. V lost 4 bases and J lost 1, with 7 bases in between. CDR3 coding DNA: TGTGCCAGCAGTGCAACAGGGAACACCGGGGAGCTGTTTTTT. This codes for CASSATGNTGELFF.

The chain uses TRBV5-1 and TRBJ2-5; 8 bases align to TRBD2. There are 13 residues in the CDR3. Germline CDR1 is SGHRS and CDR2 is YFSETQ. V lost 5 bases, J lost 5 bases, and 5 bases stayed unmatched. For the CDR3, the DNA is TGCGCCAGCAGGGATAGCGGGATTGAGACCCAGTACTTC. As protein: CASRDSGIETQYF.

The chain joins TRBV9 to TRBJ1-1; tentative D call: TRBD1 (5 bases). The V end was cut by 4 bases, the J end by 5 bases, with 12 bases between. The CDR3 has 13 amino acids. Germline CDR1 SGDLS, CDR2 YYNGEE. The CDR3 spells CASSIEGMTEAFF. CDR3 in DNA: TGTGCCAGCAGCATAGAGGGGATGACTGAAGCTTTCTTT.

J is TRBJ1-4 and V is TRBV30; a weak D match, TRBD1 (5 bases). CDR3 length equals 15 residues. The germline gives CDR1 GTSNPN, CDR2 SVGIG (reference sequence). Trimming stripped 3 bases from V and 5 bases from J, with 16 bases between. This CDR3 reads CAWSAGGSGNEKLFF. In DNA, the CDR3 is TGTGCCTGGAGCGCGGGGGGTTCGGGAAATGAAAAACTGTTTTTT.

Here the CDR3 DNA reads TGTGCCAGCCGAGGGTACCTTAGCACAGATACGCAGTATTTT. Translating gives CASRGYLSTDTQYF. V and J are TRBV6-5 and TRBJ2-3; TRBD2 might be the D (5 bases). The CDR3 extends over 14 amino acids. The germline gives CDR1 MNHEY, CDR2 SVGAGI. Trimming shortened V by 8 bases and J by 0 bases, and 12 bases separated the two germline ends.

The chain couples TRBV7-7 to TRBJ2-3; 9 bases agree with TRBD2. The ends lost 5 bases at V and 6 bases at J; junction bases unmatched: 6. This CDR3 region has 14 residues. CDR1 is SSHAT, CDR2 FNYEAQ, per germline (reference sequence). The CDR3 here is CASSPRTSGDTQYF. Written as DNA, the CDR3 is TGTGCCAGCAGCCCCCGTACTAGCGGGGATACGCAGTATTTT.

The chain combines TRBV6-1 with TRBJ2-7; 7 positions agree with TRBD1. J was trimmed by 4 bases and V by 2 bases; bases with no gene match: 5. This CDR3 spans 14 amino acids. Germline V gives CDR1 MNHNS, CDR2 SASEGT. The CDR3 reads CASSEHRGRYEQYF. CDR3 DNA: TGTGCCAGCAGTGAACACAGGGGAAGGTACGAGCAGTACTTC.

This clone has only one observation. The J gene is TRBJ2-7, the V gene TRBV27, with 9 bases lining up with TRBD2. The CDR3 runs 13 residues. The junction had 3 bases not matched to a gene; V was cut back by 5 bases and J by 4 bases. Germline V gene sequence: CDR1 MNHEY, CDR2 SMNVEV (reference sequence). CDR3 amino acids: CASSGTSRYEQYF. CDR3 DNA: TGTGCCAGCAGTGGGACTAGCAGGTACGAGCAGTACTTC.

A remark on this clone: The junction does not match germline at one end; this may be a read error. The chain is built from TRBV27 and TRBJ1-2; 7 bases are a match to TRBD1. Germline assignment: CDR1 MNHEY and CDR2 SMNVEV (reference sequence). This CDR3 has 13 residues. CDR3 DNA: TGTGCCAGCAGTTTCAACGGGGCCGGACAGGTCGAATTC. As protein: CASSFNGAGQVEF.

V and J are TRBV7-2 and TRBJ2-7, with 13 bases identical to TRBD2. CDR1 and CDR2 (germline): SGHTA, FQGNSA. The CDR3 length is 15 residues. Trimming took 5 bases from V and 3 from J; bases not matched to a gene: 4. The CDR3 here is CASSVGLAGIYEQYF. The CDR3 DNA reads TGTGCCAGCAGCGTGGGACTAGCGGGAATCTACGAGCAGTACTTC.

The chain carries TRBV5-4 and TRBJ1-1; a weak D match, TRBD1 (6 bases). V lost 4 bases and J lost 4, with 17 bases in between. Germline CDR1 reads SGHNT; CDR2 reads YYREEE (reference sequence). The CDR3 contains 15 residues. The CDR3 reads CASSPYGGVGTEAFF. The CDR3 DNA reads as TGTGCCAGCAGCCCGTATGGGGGCGTGGGCACTGAAGCTTTCTTT.

The chain has TRBV5-1 and TRBJ2-7; 9 bases map to TRBD2. CDR1 and CDR2 (germline): SGHRS, YFSETQ. This CDR3 contains 16 residues. Trimming at V came to 3 bases and at J to 6 bases, leaving 13 bases not matched to a gene. The CDR3 protein is CASSSSKTGAGGEQYF. Written as DNA, the CDR3 is TGCGCCAGCAGCTCCTCCAAAACAGGAGCGGGGGGCGAGCAGTACTTC.

The CDR3 nucleotides read TGCGCCAGCAGCCAAGATCCGGGTGGACAGCTCAATGAAAAACTGTTTTTT. It yields the protein CASSQDPGGQLNEKLFF. The chain has TRBV4-3 and TRBJ1-4; a possible D gene is TRBD1 (6 bases). Germline V CDR1 and CDR2: LGHNA, YSLEER. V lost 0 bases and J 5 bases, leaving 16 bases between the germline ends. The CDR3 runs 17 residues.